These 11 T cell receptor beta chains originate from one sample sequenced in a study of breast tumors, draining lymph nodes, adjacent tissues. Via MiXCR, TCRdb re-called the multiplex PCR reads, giving one row per CDR3 protein. The sample has about 200,000 distinct CDR3 sequences; approximately 31% are singletons. The lymph nodes were axillary draining lymph nodes from breast cancer patients. Specimen: axillary lymph node tissue. These receptor sequences come from a female donor with breast cancer. Some clones in this sample may be carry-over from other donors' samples.

In its sample, this clonotype was seen many times. This chain uses TRBV10-3 with TRBJ2-1, with 12 bases that match TRBD2. The CDR3 covers 13 residues. The germline V gene encodes CDR1 ENHRY and CDR2 SYGVKD. Germline trimming cut 5 bases from V and 10 bases from J; bases unmatched to any gene: 3. The CDR3 bases are TGTGCCATCAGTCCCGGGACTAGCGGGGAGCAGTTCTTC. As protein: CAISPGTSGEQFF.

On this clonotype itself: A much larger clone lies one base from this, so it may be a read error. This rearrangement joins TRBV6-5 to TRBJ1-2, with 11 positions matching TRBD1. The V gene's germline CDR1 is MNHEY and CDR2 SVGAGI. The CDR3 length is 15 residues. J lost 2 bases, V lost 6 bases, and 5 bases had no gene match. CDR3 sequence (DNA): TGTGCCAGCAGCCACGGGACAGGGGGGAACTATGGCTACACCTTC. This gives the protein CASSHGTGGNYGYTF.

As regards this clonotype: This could be a read error, since a much larger clone is one nucleotide away. The rearrangement uses TRBV6-5 and TRBJ1-2, with 8 nucleotides matching TRBD1. The CDR3 consists of 16 residues. Germline CDR1 is MNHEY and CDR2 is SVGAGI. The CDR3 region is CASSRRPRDRSNGCTF. DNA for the CDR3: TGTGCCAGCAGCCGCCGTCCCCGGGACAGGAGCAATGGCTGCACCTTC.

This clonotype was seen repeatedly, ten times or more. This CDR3 is CATSEGFSEKLFF. The DNA of the CDR3 is TGTGCCACCTCCGAAGGATTTAGTGAAAAACTGTTTTTT. V usage is TRBV2 and J usage is TRBJ1-4, with D uncertain. Germline V CDR1 and CDR2: SNHLY, FYNNEI. The germline V and J ends were trimmed by 10 bases and 7 bases, with 16 bases remaining between them. The CDR3 runs 13 residues.

For this clonotype: A much larger clone is a single base away; this may be a read error. The chain carries TRBV20-1 and TRBJ2-3, with a tentative D call TRBD2 (5 bases). Per germline, CDR1 DFQATT and CDR2 SNEGSKA (reference sequence). The CDR3 totals 14 residues. CDR3 nucleotides: TGCAGTGCTAGAGACCTAGCAGCCACAGCTACGCAGTATTTT. Protein sequence: CSARDLAATATQYF.

The chain recombines TRBV6-4 with TRBJ2-5; possible D gene TRBD1, 5 bases. The germline CDR1 and CDR2 sequences are MRHNA and SNTAGT. Trimming left V 9 bases short and J 1 base short, with 24 bases between. The CDR3 covers 17 residues. As DNA, the CDR3 is TGTGCCAGATTCAGGGCTTCCGACGAGCTCAGCCAAGAGACCCAGTACTTC. Its protein product is CARFRASDELSQETQYF.

In its sample, this clonotype was seen many times. The V and J genes are TRBV10-2 and TRBJ2-3; no reliable D call. Deletions cut 0 bases from V and 6 bases from J, with 10 bases between. Germline V gene lookup returns CDR1 WSHSY and CDR2 SAAADI. The CDR3 has 14 residues. Here the CDR3 DNA reads TGCGCCAGCAGTGAGTCAGCCCTAGGGGATACGCAGTATTTT. Its protein is CASSESALGDTQYF.

This clonotype was detected many times. The CDR3 is CASSDSLGQAGELFF. CDR3 coding DNA: TGTGCCAGCAGTGACTCCCTCGGACAGGCCGGGGAGCTGTTTTTT. This chain connects TRBV2 to TRBJ2-2, with 7 bases that match TRBD1. The CDR3 consists of 15 residues. Looked up from germline, CDR1 is SNHLY and CDR2 is FYNNEI. Trimming cost V 3 bases and J 6 bases; bases outside gene matches: 7.

A few counts support this clonotype. One base away lies a much larger clone, so this may be a sequencing read error. The rearrangement uses TRBV12-5 and TRBJ2-1; D ambiguous. V lost 3 bases and J lost 10, with 7 bases in between. CDR3 length equals 11 residues. Germline values: CDR1 LGHNT, CDR2 FRNRAP. The CDR3 bases are TGTGCTAGTGGTTTCCCCAAAGAGCAGTTCTTC. Translating it yields CASGFPKEQFF.

This clonotype was observed a handful of times. One base away lies a much larger clone, so this may be a sequencing read error. The chain couples TRBV20-1 to TRBJ2-5; TRBD2 matches at 9 bases. The CDR3 contains 14 residues. Per the germline V gene, CDR1 is DFQATT and CDR2 is SNEGSKA (reference sequence). The CDR3 DNA reads as TGCAGTGCTAGCTTGACTAGCGGCCAAGCGACCCAGTACTTC. Its translation: CSASLTSGQATQYF.

The J gene is TRBJ2-2, the V gene TRBV6-2 or TRBV6-3; 8 bases are shared with TRBD2. The CDR3 totals 16 residues. The germline V gene encodes CDR1 MNHEY and CDR2 SVGEGT. The V segment lost 5 bases and the J segment 3 bases; nucleotides outside the gene matches: 8. CDR3 sequence reads: CASSRSPAGDTGELFF. The CDR3, as DNA: TGTGCCAGCAGTCGGTCCCCAGCGGGGGACACCGGGGAGCTGTTTTTT.